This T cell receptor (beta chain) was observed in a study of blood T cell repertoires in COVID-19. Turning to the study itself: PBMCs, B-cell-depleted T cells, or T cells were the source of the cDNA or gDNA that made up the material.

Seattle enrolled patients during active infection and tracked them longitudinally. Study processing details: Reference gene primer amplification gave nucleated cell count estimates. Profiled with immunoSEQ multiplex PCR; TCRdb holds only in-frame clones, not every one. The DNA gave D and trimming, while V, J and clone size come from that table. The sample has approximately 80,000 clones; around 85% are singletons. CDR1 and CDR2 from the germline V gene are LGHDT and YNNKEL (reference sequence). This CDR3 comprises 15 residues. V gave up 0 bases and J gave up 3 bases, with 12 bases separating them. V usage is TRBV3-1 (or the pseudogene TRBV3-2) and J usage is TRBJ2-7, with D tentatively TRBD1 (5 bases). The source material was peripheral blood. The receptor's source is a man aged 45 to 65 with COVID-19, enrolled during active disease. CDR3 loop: CASSQDKGPYYEQYF. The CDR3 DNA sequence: TGTGCCAGCAGCCAAGATAAGGGGCCGTACTACGAGCAGTACTTC.